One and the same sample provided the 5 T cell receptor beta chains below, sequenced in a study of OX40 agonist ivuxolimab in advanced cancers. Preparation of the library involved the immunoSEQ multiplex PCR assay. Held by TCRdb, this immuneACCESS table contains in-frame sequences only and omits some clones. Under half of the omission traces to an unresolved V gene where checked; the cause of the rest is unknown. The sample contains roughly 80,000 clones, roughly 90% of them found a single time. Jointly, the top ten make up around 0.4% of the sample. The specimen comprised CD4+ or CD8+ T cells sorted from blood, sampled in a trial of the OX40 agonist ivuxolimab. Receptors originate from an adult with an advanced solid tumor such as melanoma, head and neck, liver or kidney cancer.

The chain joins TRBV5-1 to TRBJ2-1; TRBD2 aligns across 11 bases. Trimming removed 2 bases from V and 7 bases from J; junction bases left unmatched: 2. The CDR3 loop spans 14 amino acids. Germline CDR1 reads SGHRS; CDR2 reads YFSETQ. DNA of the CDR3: TGCGCCAGCAGCTTCGGGACTAGCGGTAATGAGCAGTTCTTC. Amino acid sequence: CASSFGTSGNEQFF. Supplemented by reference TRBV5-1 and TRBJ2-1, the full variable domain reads KAGVTQTPRYLIKTRGQQVTLSCSPISGHRSVSWYQQTPGQGLQFLFEYFSETQRNKGNFPGRFSGRQFSNSRSEMNVSTLELGDSALYLCASSFGTSGNEQFFGPGTRLTVL.

This chain's CDR3 is CAWNGVTSTDTQYF. In DNA form, the CDR3 reads TGTGCCTGGAACGGAGTGACTAGCACAGATACGCAGTATTTT. The J gene is TRBJ2-3, the V gene TRBV30, with no clear D. The germline CDR1 and CDR2 sequences are GTSNPN and SVGIG (reference sequence). CDR3 size: 14 residues. Between the trimmed V and J ends, which lost 4 bases and 0 bases, there was a span of 11 bases.

This CDR3 is CASSYGRAFTDTQYF. CDR3 coding DNA: TGTGCCAGCAGCTACGGACGGGCCTTCACAGATACGCAGTATTTT. This rearrangement joins TRBV27 to TRBJ2-3; D uncertain. Germline V lookup: CDR1 MNHEY, CDR2 SMNVEV (reference sequence). The V end lost 6 bases, the J end lost 2 bases, and 15 bases lay between the germline ends. The length of the CDR3 is 15 residues.

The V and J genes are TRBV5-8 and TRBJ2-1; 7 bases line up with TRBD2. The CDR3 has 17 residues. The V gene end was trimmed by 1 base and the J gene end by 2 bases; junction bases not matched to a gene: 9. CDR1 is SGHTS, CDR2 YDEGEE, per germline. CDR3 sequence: CASSLLGGSLTYNEQFF. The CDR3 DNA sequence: TGTGCCAGCAGCTTGCTGGGCGGGAGTCTCACCTACAATGAGCAGTTCTTC.

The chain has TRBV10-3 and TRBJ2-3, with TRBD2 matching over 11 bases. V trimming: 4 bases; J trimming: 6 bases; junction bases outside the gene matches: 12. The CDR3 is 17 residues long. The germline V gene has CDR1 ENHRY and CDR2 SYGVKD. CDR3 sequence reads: CAISVSTLAGGRDTQYF. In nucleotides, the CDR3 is TGTGCCATCAGTGTATCAACTTTAGCGGGAGGGAGGGATACGCAGTATTTT.